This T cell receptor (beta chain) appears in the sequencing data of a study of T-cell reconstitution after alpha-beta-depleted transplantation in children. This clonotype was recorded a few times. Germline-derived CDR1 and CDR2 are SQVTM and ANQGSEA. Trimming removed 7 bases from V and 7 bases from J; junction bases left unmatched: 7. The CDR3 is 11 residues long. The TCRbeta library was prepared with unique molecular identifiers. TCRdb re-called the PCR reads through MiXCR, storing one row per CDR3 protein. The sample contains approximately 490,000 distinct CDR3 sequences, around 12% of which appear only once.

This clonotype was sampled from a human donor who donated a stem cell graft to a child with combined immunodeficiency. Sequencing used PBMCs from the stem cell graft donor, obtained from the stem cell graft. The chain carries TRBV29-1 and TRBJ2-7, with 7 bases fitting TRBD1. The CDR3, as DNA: TGCAGCGCAAACAGGGGTAGGGAGCAGTACTTC. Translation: CSANRGREQYF.